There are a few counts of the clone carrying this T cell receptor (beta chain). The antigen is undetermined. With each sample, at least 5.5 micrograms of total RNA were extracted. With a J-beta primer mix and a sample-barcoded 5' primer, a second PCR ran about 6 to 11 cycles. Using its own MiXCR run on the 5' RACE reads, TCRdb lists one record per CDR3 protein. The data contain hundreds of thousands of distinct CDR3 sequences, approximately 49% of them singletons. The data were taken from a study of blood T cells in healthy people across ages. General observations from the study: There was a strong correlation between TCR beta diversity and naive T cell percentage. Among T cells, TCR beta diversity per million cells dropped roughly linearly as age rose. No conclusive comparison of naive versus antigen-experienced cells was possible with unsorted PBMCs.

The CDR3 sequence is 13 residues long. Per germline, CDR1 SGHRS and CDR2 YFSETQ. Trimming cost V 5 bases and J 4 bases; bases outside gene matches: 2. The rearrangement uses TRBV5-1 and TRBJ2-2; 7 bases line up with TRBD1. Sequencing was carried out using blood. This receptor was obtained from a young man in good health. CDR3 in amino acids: CASSDRVTGELFF. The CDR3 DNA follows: TGCGCCAGCAGTGACAGGGTCACCGGGGAGCTGTTTTTT.